This TCR beta chain was documented in a study of CD8+CD57+ T cells in acquired aplastic anemia. Study-wide results and limits: Patients did not significantly differ from controls in CD8+ Simpson's diversity. Comparison of patients with controls identified nearly 30 shared CD8+ CDR3 sequences.

CDR1 and CDR2 from the germline V gene are MNHEY and SVGAGI. The V end lost 5 bases, the J end lost 5 bases, and 13 bases lay between the germline ends. There are 14 residues in the CDR3. Regarding this clonotype: Its target is not known. A clone one base away is much larger, so this may be a read error.

TCR beta VDJ combinations and CDR3 sequences were profiled from genomic DNA. TCRdb ran MiXCR on the reads and lists one entry per CDR3 protein. Among about 190,000 distinct CDR3 sequences listed, about 64% were seen once. The specimen sequenced was sorted CD4+, CD8+, or CD8+CD57+ T cells (not recorded which) from PBMCs. The sequence was collected from a human donor with severe aplastic anemia or a healthy control (not recorded which). The V and J genes are TRBV6-5 and TRBJ1-5; D unclear. CDR3 coding DNA: TGTGCCAGCAGTGACCCGGGGTGGGATCAGCCCCAGCATTTT. Protein: CASSDPGWDQPQHF.